The next 27 T cell receptor beta chains were all read from a single sample in a study of blood T cells in healthy people across ages. A second PCR of about 7 to 12 cycles used a sample-barcoded 5' primer and a J-beta primer mix. One entry per CDR3 protein, called by TCRdb with MiXCR from the 5' RACE reads. Of about 690,000 distinct CDR3 sequences listed, roughly 41% are singletons. Sequencing was carried out using blood. All receptors derive from an elderly man in good health.

Note on this clonotype: Given a much more abundant clone one base away, this may be a read error. V and J are TRBV4-2 and TRBJ1-2; weak D call: TRBD1 (6 bases). The CDR3 is 14 amino acids. Germline CDR1 and CDR2: LGHNA and YNFKEQ. The CDR3 spells CASSPGQGHYDYTF. In DNA form, the CDR3 reads TGTGCCAGCAGCCCGGGCCAGGGGCACTATGACTACACCTTC.

This chain links TRBV10-3 with TRBJ2-1, with TRBD1 matching over 9 bases. Germline assignment: CDR1 ENHRY and CDR2 SYGVKD. This CDR3 spans 17 amino acids. With 4 bases clipped from V and 6 bases from J, the junction kept 13 bases outside the gene matches. The CDR3 here is CAISGMDRGFTVNEQFF. The DNA for the CDR3 is TGTGCCATCAGTGGGATGGACAGGGGATTTACAGTCAATGAGCAGTTCTTC.

The CDR3 loop is CSGQGASRVYEKLFF. Here the CDR3 DNA reads TGCAGTGGACAGGGGGCCTCGCGCGTCTATGAAAAACTGTTTTTT. The chain joins TRBV20-1 to TRBJ1-4; 10 positions agree with TRBD1. CDR1 is DFQATT, CDR2 SNEGSKA, per germline (reference sequence). This CDR3 has 15 amino acids. V lost 7 bases to trimming and J lost 6 bases; unmatched junction nucleotides: 11.

V and J are TRBV20-1 and TRBJ1-2; 8 bases align to TRBD1. CDR3 length: 14 residues. From germline, CDR1 is DFQATT and CDR2 SNEGSKA (reference sequence). V shed 5 bases, J shed 3 bases, and the junction held 8 bases outside the gene matches. The CDR3 DNA is TGCAGTGCTTCCGGACAGGGCGGATACTATGGCTACACCTTC. Protein: CSASGQGGYYGYTF.

This clonotype was picked up many times. The chain uses TRBV10-3 and TRBJ1-2; tentative D call: TRBD1 (6 bases). Germline assignment: CDR1 ENHRY and CDR2 SYGVKD. Between the trimmed V and J ends, which lost 5 bases and 6 bases, there was a span of 13 bases. The CDR3 runs to 13 residues. The CDR3 coding sequence is TGTGCCATCAGTAGGGGGGCTATAGATGGCTACACCTTC. The encoded protein is CAISRGAIDGYTF.

This clonotype has just a few counts. The rearrangement uses TRBV24-1 and TRBJ2-6; D possibly corresponds to TRBD1 (6 bases). This CDR3 spans 16 amino acids. Germline loops: CDR1 KGHDR, CDR2 SFDVKD. The V gene lost 9 bases and the J gene lost 2 bases, with 16 bases spanning the gap. CDR3 protein: CATQGQGGAGANVLTF. The CDR3 coding sequence is TGTGCCACCCAGGGGCAGGGTGGAGCTGGGGCCAACGTCCTGACTTTC.

The chain recombines TRBV11-3 with TRBJ1-1; D possibly corresponds to TRBD1 (5 bases). The CDR3 runs 14 residues. Trimming removed 5 bases at V and 6 bases at J, with 16 bases between. Per germline, CDR1 SGHNT and CDR2 YENEEA. The chain's CDR3 is CASSQGPRGAEAFF. The CDR3 DNA sequence: TGTGCCAGCAGCCAAGGACCCCGAGGGGCTGAAGCTTTCTTT.

The chain joins TRBV7-2 to TRBJ2-1; possible D gene TRBD2, 5 bases. From germline, CDR1 is SGHTA and CDR2 FQGNSA. There are 11 residues in the CDR3. V was pared by 5 bases and J by 10 bases, with 9 bases between. For the CDR3, the DNA is TGTGCCAGCAGCCCAAGCGGCGAGCAGTTCTTC. The encoded protein is CASSPSGEQFF. The full variable domain, rest sourced from reference TRBV7-2 and TRBJ2-1, is GAGVSQSPSNKVTEKGKDVELRCDPISGHTALYWYRQSLGQGLEFLIYFQGNSAPDKSGLPSDRFSAERTGGSVSTLTIQRTQQEDSAVYLCASSPSGEQFFGPGTRLTVL.

CDR3: CASSLYLGEQYF. In DNA, the CDR3 is TGTGCCAGCAGCTTATATCTTGGCGAGCAGTACTTC. V and J are TRBV7-2 and TRBJ2-7, with D hard to call. This CDR3 contains 12 residues. V was cut by 2 bases and J by 6 bases, with 8 bases left in between. The germline V gene has CDR1 SGHTA and CDR2 FQGNSA.

This clonotype was seen a few times. The chain has TRBV21-1 and TRBJ2-6; the table assigns TRBD1, which was not confirmed against the DNA. TRBV21-1 is a pseudogene segment. CDR3 size: 18 residues. CDR3 protein: CASSRRRRVVTGANVLTF. CDR3 DNA sequence: TGTGCCAGCAGCCGCCGGAGAAGGGTAGTCACTGGGGCCAACGTCCTGACTTTC.

CDR3 amino acids: CSALPRETQYF. CDR3 bases: TGCAGTGCTCTCCCCAGGGAGACCCAGTACTTC. The chain has TRBV20-1 and TRBJ2-5, with D uncertain. CDR3 length: 11 amino acids. Trimming shortened V by 5 bases and J by 5 bases, and 9 bases separated the two germline ends. CDR1 is DFQATT, CDR2 SNEGSKA, per germline (reference sequence).

This clonotype was recorded once. The chain links TRBV20-1 to TRBJ1-1, with D tentatively TRBD1 (5 bases). The V gene's germline CDR1 is DFQATT and CDR2 SNEGSKA (reference sequence). The CDR3 contains 13 residues. V lost 3 bases and J 2 bases, leaving 10 bases between the germline ends. CDR3: CSARGGGNTEAFF. CDR3 nucleotide sequence: TGCAGTGCTAGGGGGGGTGGCAACACTGAAGCTTTCTTT.

To note about this clonotype: One junction end disagrees with the germline gene, perhaps due to a read error. The chain uses TRBV7-3 and TRBJ2-3, with 8 positions matching TRBD2. The CDR3 is 14 amino acids. Germline CDR1 reads SGHTA; CDR2 reads FQGTGA. CDR3 protein: CASSLTGGADTQYF. CDR3 bases: TGCGCCAGCAGCTTGACGGGGGGGGCAGATACGCAGTATTTT.

V gene TRBV7-3 combines with J gene TRBJ2-3; unclear D gene. Germline V gene data show CDR1 as SGHTA and CDR2 as FQGTGA. V shed 2 bases and J shed 2 bases, with 20 bases lying between them. The CDR3 runs to 18 residues. The CDR3, as DNA: TGTGCCAGCAGCTTATCCGCGGCTGGAGCGTCAGCCACAGATACGCAGTATTTT. Its protein product is CASSLSAAGASATDTQYF.

The V and J genes are TRBV28 and TRBJ2-1; TRBD1 matches 7 bases. With V trimmed by 11 bases and J by 2 bases, 15 bases remained unmatched. The CDR3 extends over 16 amino acids. The germline V gene has CDR1 MDHEN and CDR2 SYDVKM. The CDR3 DNA reads TGTGCCGCACTTAAGGGACAGTTTAGAGCCTACAATGAGCAGTTCTTC. It yields the protein CAALKGQFRAYNEQFF.

This clonotype was counted ten times or more. The J gene is TRBJ2-1, the V gene TRBV24-1; possible D gene TRBD1, 7 bases. V was pared by 5 bases and J by 10 bases, with 26 bases between. The germline gives CDR1 KGHDR, CDR2 SFDVKD. The CDR3 is made up of 17 amino acids. CDR3 coding DNA: TGTGCCACCAGTGTTACGGTAAAGGCGCAGGGGGGTGGGGAGCAGTTCTTC. It specifies CATSVTVKAQGGGEQFF.

This clonotype was counted a few times. The chain links TRBV7-2 to TRBJ2-1; D is ambiguous. In germline, CDR1 is SGHTA, CDR2 FQGNSA. The CDR3 runs to 17 residues. Trimming shortened V by 0 bases and J by 1 base, and 13 bases separated the two germline ends. Here the CDR3 DNA reads TGTGCCAGCAGCTTAGCCCGTTTTAGGAGTTCCTACAATGAGCAGTTCTTC. Protein sequence: CASSLARFRSSYNEQFF.

The table lists this clonotype with a few counts. The V gene is TRBV4-2, the J gene TRBJ2-3; 7 nucleotides agree with TRBD2. The CDR3 has 16 residues. Germline-derived CDR1 and CDR2 are LGHNA and YNFKEQ. The V gene end was trimmed by 4 bases and the J gene end by 4 bases; junction bases not matched to a gene: 11. CDR3 DNA sequence: TGTGCCAGCAGCCTCGCGGCGGGGGTTTCCCCAGATACGCAGTATTTT. Encoded protein: CASSLAAGVSPDTQYF.

The rearrangement uses TRBV28 and TRBJ2-1; 10 bases are a match to TRBD2. V lost 6 bases to trimming and J lost 3 bases; unmatched junction nucleotides: 2. This CDR3 has 14 residues. Per the germline V gene, CDR1 is MDHEN and CDR2 is SYDVKM. The CDR3 region is CASRLAGLYNEQFF. The CDR3, as DNA: TGTGCCAGCAGACTAGCGGGGCTCTACAATGAGCAGTTCTTC.

The CDR3 reads CASSLNQGAGGYNEQFF. As DNA, the CDR3 is TGCGCCAGCAGCTTGAATCAGGGTGCGGGGGGATACAATGAGCAGTTCTTC. This chain uses TRBV5-1 with TRBJ2-1; TRBD2 matches 8 bases. The germline V gene has CDR1 SGHRS and CDR2 YFSETQ. CDR3 length: 17 amino acids. V lost 1 base to trimming and J lost 4 bases; unmatched junction nucleotides: 10.

The chain combines TRBV7-2 with TRBJ2-3; D is undetermined. Per the germline V gene, CDR1 is SGHTA and CDR2 is FQGNSA. The V gene lost 1 base and the J gene lost 14 bases, with 10 bases spanning the gap. The CDR3 length is 11 residues. The CDR3 nucleotides are TGTGCCAGCAGCTTAGGGCACTCTCTGTATTTT. Its translation is CASSLGHSLYF.

This clonotype has only one observation. Its ends do not fully match the called genes, so a read error is possible. The chain couples TRBV7-2 to TRBJ2-5; D is possibly TRBD1 (6 bases). Germline V CDR1 and CDR2: SGHTA, FQGNSA. The CDR3 has 14 amino acids. The CDR3 is CASILTGSLETQYF. The CDR3 bases are TGTGCCAGCATCTTAACAGGGTCCTTAGAGACCCAGTACTTC.

This clonotype appeared a few times. A single base separates this from a much larger clone, so it may be a read error. The chain combines TRBV4-3 with TRBJ2-7; 10 nucleotides agree with TRBD2. The germline V gene has CDR1 LGHNA and CDR2 YSLEER. V lost 0 bases and J lost 5; bases outside the gene matches: 4. CDR3 size: 15 residues. CDR3: CASSQESGRAHEQYF. CDR3 sequence (DNA): TGCGCCAGCAGCCAAGAGAGCGGGAGGGCCCACGAGCAGTACTTC.

The chain couples TRBV10-3 to TRBJ2-3; possible D gene TRBD1, 5 bases. Trimming cost V 5 bases and J 2 bases, with 8 bases left between them. This CDR3 is 13 amino acids long. Germline lookup yields CDR1 ENHRY and CDR2 SYGVKD. The DNA of the CDR3 is TGTGCCATCAGTCGGACACACACAGATACGCAGTATTTT. Translated, it gives CAISRTHTDTQYF.

The CDR3 region has the DNA TGTGCCAGCAGCTTAGGACTCCTCGAGCAGTACTTC. As protein: CASSLGLLEQYF. The genes are TRBV7-2 and TRBJ2-7; D is ambiguous. The germline CDR1 and CDR2 sequences are SGHTA and FQGNSA. Trimming took 1 base from V and 6 from J, leaving 7 bases between them. There are 12 residues in the CDR3. The full variable domain, its missing parts supplied by reference TRBV7-2 and TRBJ2-7, is GAGVSQSPSNKVTEKGKDVELRCDPISGHTALYWYRQSLGQGLEFLIYFQGNSAPDKSGLPSDRFSAERTGGSVSTLTIQRTQQEDSAVYLCASSLGLLEQYFGPGTRLTVT.

This clonotype was counted only a few times. V usage is TRBV6-2 or TRBV6-3 and J usage is TRBJ1-2; D unresolved. Germline V lookup: CDR1 MNHEY, CDR2 SVGEGT. Trimming cost V 6 bases and J 6 bases, with 8 bases left between them. The CDR3 is made up of 11 amino acids. The CDR3 sequence: CASSHGNGYTF. The CDR3 DNA sequence: TGTGCCAGCAGCCATGGGAATGGCTACACCTTC.

This clonotype has more than one count but fewer than ten. This chain uses TRBV6-2 or TRBV6-3 with TRBJ1-1; D gene unclear. Germline V gene lookup returns CDR1 MNHEY and CDR2 SVGEGT. CDR3 length: 15 residues. Trimming removed 8 bases from V and 0 bases from J, with 16 bases in between. This CDR3 is CASQRWRTLNTEAFF. Written as DNA, the CDR3 is TGTGCCAGCCAACGGTGGAGAACTTTGAACACTGAAGCTTTCTTT.